This T cell receptor (beta chain) was sequenced during a study of blood T cells in healthy people across ages. This clonotype was observed a handful of times. Sample-barcoded 5' priming and a J-beta primer mix drove a second PCR of about 7 to 12 cycles. MiXCR, applied by TCRdb to the 5' RACE reads, yields one record per CDR3 protein. This sample carries nearly 800,000 distinct CDR3 sequences, roughly 25% of them seen once, and the ten largest clones take under 4.5%. With 2 bases removed from V and 9 bases from J, the gap between germline ends came to 17 bases. Germline values: CDR1 MNHEY, CDR2 SMNVEV (reference sequence). This CDR3 region has 15 residues. These data were also filed under a second study, of T cells of mothers and their children.

Sequencing input: blood. The rearrangement uses TRBV27 and TRBJ2-1; D is perhaps TRBD1 (6 bases). This TCR was recovered from a boy aged 5-17 years in good health. CDR3 nucleotide sequence: TGTGCCAGCAGTTTAATGTACAGGGAGAAAGGTGAGCAGTTCTTC. Its translation is CASSLMYREKGEQFF.